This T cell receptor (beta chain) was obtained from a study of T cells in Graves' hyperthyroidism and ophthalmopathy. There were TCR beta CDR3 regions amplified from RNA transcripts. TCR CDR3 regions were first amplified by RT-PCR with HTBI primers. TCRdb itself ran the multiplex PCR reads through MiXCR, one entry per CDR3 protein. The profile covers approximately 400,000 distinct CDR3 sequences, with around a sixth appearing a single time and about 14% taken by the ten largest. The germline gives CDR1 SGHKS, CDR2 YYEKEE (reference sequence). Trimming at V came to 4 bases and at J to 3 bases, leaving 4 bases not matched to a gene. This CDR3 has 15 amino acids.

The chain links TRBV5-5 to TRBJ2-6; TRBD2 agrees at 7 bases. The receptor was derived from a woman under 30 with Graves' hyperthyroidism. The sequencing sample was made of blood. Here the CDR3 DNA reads TGTGCCAGCAGCCGGGGGGTGGTTGGGGCCAACGTCCTGACTTTC. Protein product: CASSRGVVGANVLTF.